This TCR beta chain originates from a study of blood T cells in healthy people across ages. Remarks on this clonotype: Its antigen is currently unknown.

Study results and caveats: The recorded TCR beta diversity per million T cells decreased in a roughly linear manner with age. A conclusive naive versus antigen-experienced comparison was prevented by the unsorted PBMCs.

It was with a sample-barcoded 5' primer and a J-beta primer mix that a second PCR of roughly 7 to 11 cycles was run. Each cDNA was tagged by a template-switch adaptor containing 12 random nucleotides. TCRdb called the 5' RACE reads again in MiXCR, with one record for every CDR3 protein. The sample shows about 1.1 million distinct CDR3 sequences, around two fifths of them seen only once. Germline lookup yields CDR1 SGDLS and CDR2 YYNGEE. V lost 4 bases and J lost 7, with 17 bases in between. The CDR3 spans 14 residues. The TCR was taken from a young man in good health. This sequence joins TRBV9 and TRBJ1-2, with D possibly matching TRBD1 (6 bases). The sample comprised blood. The CDR3 is CASSSRTDLSGYTF. CDR3 coding DNA: TGTGCCAGCAGCTCCAGGACAGACCTAAGTGGCTACACCTTC. Filled out from reference TRBV9 and TRBJ1-2, the complete variable domain reads DSGVTQTPKHLITATGQRVTLRCSPRSGDLSVYWYQQSLDQGLQFLIQYYNGEERAKGNILERFSAQQFPDLHSELNLSSLELGDSALYFCASSSRTDLSGYTFGSGTRLTVV.